These 16 T cell receptor beta chains originate from one sample sequenced in a study of response to subunit inactivated influenza vaccine. TCRdb re-derived calls from the RT-PCR reads in MiXCR, one entry per CDR3 protein. The sample records a few hundred thousand distinct CDR3 sequences, roughly 22% being singletons. The starting material was PBMCs from blood, obtained around 22 months after vaccination. The receptors derive from a man in his fifties or sixties who received an inactivated influenza vaccine.

V and J are TRBV23-1 and TRBJ2-3, with 11 bases fitting TRBD1. TRBV23-1 is an ORF; its function is uncertain. The V gene end was trimmed by 3 bases and the J gene end by 0 bases; junction bases not matched to a gene: 8. The CDR3 covers 18 residues. The chain's CDR3 is CASSQHRGQGASTDTQYF. CDR3 nucleotide sequence: TGCGCCAGCAGTCAGCACAGAGGACAGGGGGCTAGCACAGATACGCAGTATTTT.

The V and J genes are TRBV5-5 and TRBJ2-7; D could derive from TRBD1 or TRBD2 (6 bases each). CDR3 size: 16 residues. From germline, CDR1 is SGHKS and CDR2 YYEKEE (reference sequence). Trimming shortened V by 0 bases and J by 2 bases, and 15 bases separated the two germline ends. The CDR3 nucleotides are TGTGCCAGCAGCTTGGTGGGGGGCAAAAACACCTACGAGCAGTACTTC. Protein product: CASSLVGGKNTYEQYF.

The chain carries TRBV28 and TRBJ2-2; D unclear. Germline V gene lookup returns CDR1 MDHEN and CDR2 SYDVKM. The CDR3 extends over 14 amino acids. V was pared by 2 bases and J by 4 bases, with 8 bases between. The CDR3 sequence is CASSLIGTTGELFF. Written as DNA, the CDR3 is TGTGCCAGCAGTTTAATTGGAACCACCGGGGAGCTGTTTTTT.

In this sample, this clonotype turned up a few times. The chain links TRBV2 to TRBJ2-7, with a weak D call TRBD2 (5 bases). The V end was cut by 6 bases, the J end by 4 bases, with 10 bases between. CDR1 and CDR2 (germline): SNHLY, FYNNEI. This CDR3 has 12 amino acids. In DNA form, the CDR3 reads TGTGCCAGCAGGCCCGGGAAATACGAGCAGTACTTC. Amino acids: CASRPGKYEQYF.

This clonotype has only a few counts. The CDR3, as DNA: TGTGCCATCAGGGGGACAGTTAACACTGAAGCTTTCTTT. Protein sequence: CAIRGTVNTEAFF. The genes are TRBV10-3 and TRBJ1-1; the match to TRBD1 covers 7 bases. The CDR3 has 13 residues. Germline loops: CDR1 ENHRY, CDR2 SYGVKD. The J segment lost 2 bases and the V segment lost 6 bases, leaving 3 bases of the junction unmatched.

The rearrangement joins TRBV20-1 to TRBJ1-1; D not resolved. The CDR3 is 14 amino acids. Germline V lookup: CDR1 DFQATT, CDR2 SNEGSKA (reference sequence). Trimming pared 1 base from V and 0 bases from J, leaving 9 bases between. CDR3 nucleotide sequence: TGCAGTGCTAGAGCCCTTGGCTTGAACACTGAAGCTTTCTTT. It encodes CSARALGLNTEAFF.

This clonotype was seen ten or more times. The chain employs TRBV12-3 or TRBV12-4 and TRBJ1-5; D is possibly TRBD1 (6 bases). The CDR3 runs 15 residues. The V gene lost 6 bases and the J gene lost 6 bases, with 18 bases spanning the gap. CDR3 protein: CASSPRGQRGQPQHF. CDR3 bases: TGTGCCAGCAGCCCCCGGGGGCAGCGCGGTCAGCCCCAGCATTTT.

The sample holds a few counts of this clonotype. The chain uses TRBV6-1 and TRBJ2-1; D might be TRBD2 (6 bases). The CDR3 consists of 13 residues. V lost 5 bases and J lost 10, with 15 bases in between. The germline V gene has CDR1 MNHNS and CDR2 SASEGT. In DNA, the CDR3 is TGTGCCAGCAGTCTCGGGACTGCGGGCGAGCAGTTCTTC. It codes for CASSLGTAGEQFF.

The V call is TRBV13, the J call TRBJ2-4; 16 nucleotides agree with TRBD2. With 3 bases clipped from V and 2 bases from J, the junction kept 16 bases outside the gene matches. CDR1 is PRHDT, CDR2 FYEKMQ, per germline (reference sequence). The CDR3 totals 22 residues. The CDR3 is CASSFELAGTSGRGRTKNIQYF. The CDR3 nucleotides read TGTGCCAGCAGCTTTGAGCTGGCAGGGACTAGCGGGAGGGGTAGAACCAAAAACATTCAGTACTTC.

The genes are TRBV15 and TRBJ2-1, with TRBD1 matching over 9 bases. The CDR3 covers 16 residues. CDR1 and CDR2 from the germline V gene are LNHNV and YYDKDF (reference sequence). The V and J ends lost 1 base and 7 bases, in that order; junction bases with no gene match: 8. The CDR3 nucleotides read TGTGCCACCAGCAGAGGACCGGGACAGGGAATAAATGAGCAGTTCTTC. Residues: CATSRGPGQGINEQFF.

This clonotype was found a few times. The V gene is TRBV6-2 or TRBV6-3, the J gene TRBJ1-5, with TRBD1 matching 9 bases. Germline V gene lookup returns CDR1 MNHEY and CDR2 SVGEGT. This CDR3 is built from 15 residues. V trimming: 2 bases; J trimming: 5 bases; junction bases outside the gene matches: 4. CDR3 loop: CASSYRDRVDQPQHF. The CDR3 nucleotides read TGTGCCAGCAGTTACCGGGACAGGGTTGATCAGCCCCAGCATTTT.

The V and J genes are TRBV5-1 and TRBJ1-6; D gene ambiguous. V was clipped by 2 bases and J by 0 bases, with 3 bases between them. The CDR3 has 14 amino acids. The germline V gene has CDR1 SGHRS and CDR2 YFSETQ. Here the CDR3 DNA reads TGCGCCAGCAGCTTAGTCTCCTATAATTCACCCCTCCACTTT. Amino acid sequence: CASSLVSYNSPLHF.

This chain connects TRBV5-5 to TRBJ2-7; TRBD2 agrees at 7 bases. This CDR3 is built from 15 residues. Per the germline V gene, CDR1 is SGHKS and CDR2 is YYEKEE (reference sequence). V dropped 4 bases and J dropped 3; count of bases not matched to a gene: 10. The CDR3 coding sequence is TGTGCCAGCAGCCCAAGCGGGACTTTGGACTACGAGCAGTACTTC. It translates to CASSPSGTLDYEQYF.

This clonotype was picked up many times. The chain links TRBV6-1 to TRBJ1-2; D ambiguous. Germline lookup yields CDR1 MNHNS and CDR2 SASEGT. This CDR3 is 14 amino acids long. Trimming took off 3 bases at V and 0 bases at J, with 8 bases between the two ends. CDR3 residues: CASSDGVTNYGYTF. CDR3 nucleotides: TGTGCCAGCAGTGACGGAGTTACTAACTATGGCTACACCTTC.

This clonotype has a handful of counts. The chain employs TRBV3-1 and TRBJ1-5; D remains unclear. V lost 4 bases, J lost 3 bases, and 10 bases lay in between. The CDR3 spans 14 residues. CDR1 and CDR2 (germline): LGHDT, YNNKEL (reference sequence). CDR3 in amino acids: CASSPKRFNQPQHF. The CDR3, as DNA: TGTGCCAGCAGCCCTAAGCGGTTCAATCAGCCCCAGCATTTT.

This clonotype came up many times. CDR3 residues: CSARDRLYGYTF. The DNA for the CDR3 is TGCAGTGCTAGAGATCGACTCTATGGCTACACCTTC. The genes are TRBV20-1 and TRBJ1-2; D call uncertain. This CDR3 region has 12 residues. Germline V CDR1 and CDR2: DFQATT, SNEGSKA (reference sequence). The V end lost 0 bases, the J end lost 4 bases, and 6 bases lay between the germline ends.